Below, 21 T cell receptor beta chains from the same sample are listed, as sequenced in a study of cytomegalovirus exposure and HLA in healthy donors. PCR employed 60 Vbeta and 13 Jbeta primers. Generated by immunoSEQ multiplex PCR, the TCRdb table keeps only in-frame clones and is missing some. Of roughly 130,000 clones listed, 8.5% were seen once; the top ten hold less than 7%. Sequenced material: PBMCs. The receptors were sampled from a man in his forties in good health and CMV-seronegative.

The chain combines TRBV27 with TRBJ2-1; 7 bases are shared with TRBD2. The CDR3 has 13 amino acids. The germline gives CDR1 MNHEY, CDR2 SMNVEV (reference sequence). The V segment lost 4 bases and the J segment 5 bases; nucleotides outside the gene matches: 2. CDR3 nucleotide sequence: TGTGCCAGCAGTTGGGACTATAACAATGAGCAGTTCTTC. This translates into CASSWDYNNEQFF.

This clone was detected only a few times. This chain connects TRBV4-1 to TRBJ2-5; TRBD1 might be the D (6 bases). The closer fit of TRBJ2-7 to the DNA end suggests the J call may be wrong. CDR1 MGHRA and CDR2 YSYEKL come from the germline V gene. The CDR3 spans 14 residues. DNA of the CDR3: TGCGCCAGCAGCCCGGGACAACGGGCCCTCGAGCAGTACTTC. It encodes CASSPGQRALEQYF.

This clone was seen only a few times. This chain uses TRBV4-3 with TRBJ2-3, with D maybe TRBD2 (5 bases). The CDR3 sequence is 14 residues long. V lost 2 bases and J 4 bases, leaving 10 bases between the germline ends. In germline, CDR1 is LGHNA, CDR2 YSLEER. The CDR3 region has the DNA TGCGCCAGCAGCCAACTCCGCGGGTCAGATACGCAGTATTTT. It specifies CASSQLRGSDTQYF.

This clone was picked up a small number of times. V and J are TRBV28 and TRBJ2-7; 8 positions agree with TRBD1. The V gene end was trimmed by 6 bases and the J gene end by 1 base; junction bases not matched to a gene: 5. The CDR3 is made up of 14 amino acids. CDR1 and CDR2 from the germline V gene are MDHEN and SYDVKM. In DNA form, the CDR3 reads TGTGCCAGCAGGACCCGGGACAGGTCCTACGAGCAGTACTTC. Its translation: CASRTRDRSYEQYF. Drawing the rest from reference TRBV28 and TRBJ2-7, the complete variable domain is DVKVTQSSRYLVKRTGEKVFLECVQDMDHENMFWYRQDPGLGLRLIYFSYDVKMKEKGDIPEGYSVSREKKERFSLILESASTNQTSMYLCASRTRDRSYEQYFGPGTRLTVT.

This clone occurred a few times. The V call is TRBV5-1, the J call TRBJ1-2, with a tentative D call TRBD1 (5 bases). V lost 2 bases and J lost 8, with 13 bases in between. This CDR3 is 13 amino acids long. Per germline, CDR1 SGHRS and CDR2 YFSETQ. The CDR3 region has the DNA TGCGCCAGCAGCTTAGGGCAGGGTGTAGGCTACACCTTC. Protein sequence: CASSLGQGVGYTF.

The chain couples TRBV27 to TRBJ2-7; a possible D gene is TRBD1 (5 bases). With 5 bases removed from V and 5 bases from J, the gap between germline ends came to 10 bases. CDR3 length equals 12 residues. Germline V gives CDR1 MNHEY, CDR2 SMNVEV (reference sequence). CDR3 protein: CASSHRHHEQYF. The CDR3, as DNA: TGTGCCAGCAGTCACAGGCACCACGAGCAGTACTTC.

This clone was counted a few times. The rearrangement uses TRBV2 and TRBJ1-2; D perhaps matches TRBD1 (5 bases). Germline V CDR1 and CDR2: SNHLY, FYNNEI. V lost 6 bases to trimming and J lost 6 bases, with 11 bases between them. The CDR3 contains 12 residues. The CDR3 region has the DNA TGTGCCAGCAGGGAGGGGTGGGATGGCTACACCTTC. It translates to CASREGWDGYTF.

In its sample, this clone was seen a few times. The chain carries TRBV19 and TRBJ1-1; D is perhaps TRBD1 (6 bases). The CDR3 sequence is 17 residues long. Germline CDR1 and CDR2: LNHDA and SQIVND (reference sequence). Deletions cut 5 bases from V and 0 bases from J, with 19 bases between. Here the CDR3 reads CASSLGTIILMNTEAFF. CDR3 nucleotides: TGTGCCAGTAGTCTCGGGACAATAATACTGATGAACACTGAAGCTTTCTTT.

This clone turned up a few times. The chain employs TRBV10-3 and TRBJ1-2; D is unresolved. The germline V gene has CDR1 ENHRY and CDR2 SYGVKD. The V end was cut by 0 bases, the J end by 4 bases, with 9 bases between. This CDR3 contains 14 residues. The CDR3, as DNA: TGTGCCATCAGTGAGTCGAAAGGAGCCTATGGCTACACCTTC. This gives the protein CAISESKGAYGYTF.

Here the CDR3 reads CASSQWTGGDTQYF. CDR3 nucleotides: TGCGCCAGCAGCCAGTGGACAGGGGGAGATACGCAGTATTTT. The chain employs TRBV5-1 and TRBJ2-3; 10 bases are a match to TRBD1. CDR3 size: 14 residues. V lost 4 bases to trimming and J lost 5 bases; unmatched junction nucleotides: 4. Germline values: CDR1 SGHRS, CDR2 YFSETQ.

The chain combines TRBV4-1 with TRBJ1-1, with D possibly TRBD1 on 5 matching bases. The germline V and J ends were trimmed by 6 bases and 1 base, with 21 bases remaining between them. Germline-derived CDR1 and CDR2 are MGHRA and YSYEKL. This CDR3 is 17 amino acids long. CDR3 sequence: CASRSGGTGGWNTEAFF. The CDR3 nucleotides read TGCGCCAGCAGGTCCGGCGGCACGGGGGGGTGGAACACTGAAGCTTTCTTT.

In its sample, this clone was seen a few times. The CDR3 nucleotides read TGTGCCAGTCGGGACTATAGCACAGATACGCAGTATTTT. Translation: CASRDYSTDTQYF. This sequence joins TRBV19 and TRBJ2-3; 7 nucleotides align to TRBD2. Per germline, CDR1 LNHDA and CDR2 SQIVND (reference sequence). Trimming cost V 8 bases and J 0 bases; bases outside gene matches: 2. The CDR3 has 13 residues.

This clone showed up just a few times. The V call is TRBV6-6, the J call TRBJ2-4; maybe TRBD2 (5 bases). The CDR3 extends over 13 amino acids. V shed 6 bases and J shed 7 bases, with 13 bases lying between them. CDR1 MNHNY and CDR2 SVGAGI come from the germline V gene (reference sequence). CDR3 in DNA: TGTGCCAGCAGCCTGGGAGAGTTGAACATTCAGTACTTC. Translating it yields CASSLGELNIQYF.

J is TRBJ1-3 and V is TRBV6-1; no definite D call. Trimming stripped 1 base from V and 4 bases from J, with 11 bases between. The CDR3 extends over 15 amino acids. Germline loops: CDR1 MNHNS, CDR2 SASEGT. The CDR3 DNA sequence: TGTGCCAGCAGTGAAGTGTCCCTCCGGGGAAACACCATATATTTT. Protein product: CASSEVSLRGNTIYF.

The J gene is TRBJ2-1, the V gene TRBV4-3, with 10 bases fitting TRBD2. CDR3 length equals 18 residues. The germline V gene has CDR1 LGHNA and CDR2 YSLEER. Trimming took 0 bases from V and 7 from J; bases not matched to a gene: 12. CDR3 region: CASSQDSFAAGGINEQFF. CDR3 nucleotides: TGCGCCAGCAGCCAAGATAGTTTCGCAGCGGGGGGGATTAATGAGCAGTTCTTC.

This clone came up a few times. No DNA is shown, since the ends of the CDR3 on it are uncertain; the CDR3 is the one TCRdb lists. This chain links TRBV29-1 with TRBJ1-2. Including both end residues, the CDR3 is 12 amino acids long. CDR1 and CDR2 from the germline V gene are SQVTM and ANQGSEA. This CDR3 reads CSVGMGAGGYPF.

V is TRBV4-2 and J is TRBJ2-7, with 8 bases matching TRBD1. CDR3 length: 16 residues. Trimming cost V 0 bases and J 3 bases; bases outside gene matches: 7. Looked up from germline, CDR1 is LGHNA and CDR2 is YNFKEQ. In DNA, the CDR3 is TGTGCCAGCAGCCAAGATGGCGGGACAGGATACTACGAGCAGTACTTC. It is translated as CASSQDGGTGYYEQYF.

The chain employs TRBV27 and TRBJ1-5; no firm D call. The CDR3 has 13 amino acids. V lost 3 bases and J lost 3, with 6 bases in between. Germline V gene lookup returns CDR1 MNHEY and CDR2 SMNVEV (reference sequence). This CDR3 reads CASSLGPNQPQHF. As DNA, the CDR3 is TGTGCCAGCAGTTTGGGCCCCAATCAGCCCCAGCATTTT.

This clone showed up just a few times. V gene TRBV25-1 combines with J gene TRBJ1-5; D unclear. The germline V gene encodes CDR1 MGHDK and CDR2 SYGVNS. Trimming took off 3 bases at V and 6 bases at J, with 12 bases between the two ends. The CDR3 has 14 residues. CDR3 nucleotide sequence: TGTGCCAGCAGTGACCAGGAAGACGGTCAGCCCCAGCATTTT. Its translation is CASSDQEDGQPQHF.

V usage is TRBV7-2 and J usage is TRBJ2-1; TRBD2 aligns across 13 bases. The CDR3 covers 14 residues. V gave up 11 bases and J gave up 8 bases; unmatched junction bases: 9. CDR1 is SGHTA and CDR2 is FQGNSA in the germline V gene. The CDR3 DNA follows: TGTGCCTACGTTACTAGCGGGGGGGCTTATGAGCAGTTCTTC. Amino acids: CAYVTSGGAYEQFF.

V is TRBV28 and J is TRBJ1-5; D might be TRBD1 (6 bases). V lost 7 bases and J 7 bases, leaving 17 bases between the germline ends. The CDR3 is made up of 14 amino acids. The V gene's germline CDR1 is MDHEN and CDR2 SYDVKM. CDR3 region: CASTSRGWGQPQHF. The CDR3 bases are TGTGCCAGCACCTCAAGGGGGTGGGGGCAGCCCCAGCATTTT.